This is a list of T cell receptor beta chains from one sample in a study of cytomegalovirus exposure and HLA in healthy donors. Generated by immunoSEQ multiplex PCR, the TCRdb table keeps only in-frame clones and is missing some. The table has a few hundred thousand clones, about 83% seen once. Material: PBMCs. The receptor set was obtained from a girl aged 10-17 years in good health and CMV-seronegative. The CDR3 runs from the conserved cysteine through the conserved F or W. A D gene is named only where the DNA matches it firmly.

j_call v_call d_call cdr3_aa
TRBJ1-2 TRBV12-5 TRBD1 CASGSGTGGSSFGGYTF
TRBJ1-4 TRBV5-1 NA CASSLSGDEEKLFF
TRBJ2-3 TRBV29-1 NA CSVKTVQDTQYF
TRBJ2-1 TRBV27 TRBD2 CASRLGLVGYNEQFF
TRBJ1-2 TRBV28 TRBD1 CASSQTGGYGYTF
TRBJ1-5 TRBV28 NA CASSLGGAYNQPQHF
TRBJ1-4 TRBV30 NA CAWSPDRQFGKLFF
TRBJ1-5 TRBV4-2 NA CASSQDVGEGNQPQHF
TRBJ2-7 TRBV29-1 TRBD1 CSVSRTGNNYEQYF
TRBJ1-1 TRBV11-2 NA CASSPTVPMNTEAFF
TRBJ1-2 TRBV19 NA CASSAGRAVYGYTF
TRBJ2-7 TRBV6-5 TRBD1 CASSSLGGQGAYEQYF
TRBJ2-7 TRBV28 TRBD2 CASIPAGGSYEQYF
TRBJ2-7 TRBV7-8 NA CASSAPMIGRKYEQYF
TRBJ2-1 TRBV6-4 NA CASSDGGTENNEQFF
TRBJ1-2 TRBV5-4 TRBD1 CASSLGTGEYGYTF
TRBJ2-7 TRBV5-6 NA CASGGQLNYEQYF
TRBJ1-5 TRBV4-2 NA CASSQEYNQPQHF
TRBJ2-7 TRBV6-5 NA CASSYSGGNYEQYF
TRBJ2-2 TRBV28 NA CASSLLENTGELFF
TRBJ2-3 TRBV7-2 TRBD2 CASRFKSGGAGDTQYF
TRBJ2-7 TRBV11-2 NA CASSLVVTATEQYF
TRBJ2-7 TRBV25-1 NA CASSSTGRIGAYEQYF
TRBJ1-6 TRBV28 NA CASSFPSSGAYNSPLHF
TRBJ1-1 TRBV6-6 NA CASAQRGWNTEAFF
TRBJ2-7 TRBV5-4 TRBD2 CASSQGLAGGPEQYF
TRBJ1-5 TRBV7-9 NA CASSFFGNQPQHF
TRBJ2-5 TRBV29-1 TRBD2 CSVTYSGRGKETQYF
TRBJ2-2 TRBV13 TRBD2 CASSDRGGRITGELFF
TRBJ2-1 TRBV28 TRBD2 CASSLSRRLAGGPLDGEQFF
TRBJ1-5 TRBV1 NA CTSSHPPGSNQPQHF
TRBJ1-6 TRBV19 TRBD1 CASRYSGGGNSPLHF